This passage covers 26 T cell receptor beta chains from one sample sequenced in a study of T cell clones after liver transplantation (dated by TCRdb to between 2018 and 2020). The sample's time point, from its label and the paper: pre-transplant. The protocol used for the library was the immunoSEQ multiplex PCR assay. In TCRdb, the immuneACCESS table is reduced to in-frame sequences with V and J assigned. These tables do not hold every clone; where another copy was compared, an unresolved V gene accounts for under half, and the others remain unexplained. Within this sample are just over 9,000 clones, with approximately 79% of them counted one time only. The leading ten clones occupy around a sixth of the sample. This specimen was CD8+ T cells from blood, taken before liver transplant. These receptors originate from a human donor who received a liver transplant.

CDR3 sequence: CASSLSEDGYNEQFF. CDR3 nucleotides: TGTGCCAGCAGTTTATCGGAAGACGGCTACAATGAGCAGTTCTTC. The chain has TRBV27 and TRBJ2-1; D is ambiguous. Germline assignment: CDR1 MNHEY and CDR2 SMNVEV (reference sequence). The CDR3 consists of 15 residues. V was cut by 0 bases and J by 3 bases, with 9 bases left in between.

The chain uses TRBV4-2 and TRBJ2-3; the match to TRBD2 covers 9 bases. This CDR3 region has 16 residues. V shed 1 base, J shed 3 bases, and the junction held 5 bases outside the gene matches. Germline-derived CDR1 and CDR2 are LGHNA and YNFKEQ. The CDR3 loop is CASSQGDSGGTDTQYF. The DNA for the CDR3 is TGTGCCAGCAGCCAAGGGGACAGCGGGGGGACAGATACGCAGTATTTT.

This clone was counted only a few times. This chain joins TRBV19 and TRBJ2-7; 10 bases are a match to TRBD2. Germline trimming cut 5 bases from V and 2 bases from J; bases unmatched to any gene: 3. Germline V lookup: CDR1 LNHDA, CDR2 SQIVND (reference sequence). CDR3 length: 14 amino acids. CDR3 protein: CASSPGTSAYEQYF. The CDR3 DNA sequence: TGTGCCAGTAGTCCAGGGACTAGCGCCTACGAGCAGTACTTC.

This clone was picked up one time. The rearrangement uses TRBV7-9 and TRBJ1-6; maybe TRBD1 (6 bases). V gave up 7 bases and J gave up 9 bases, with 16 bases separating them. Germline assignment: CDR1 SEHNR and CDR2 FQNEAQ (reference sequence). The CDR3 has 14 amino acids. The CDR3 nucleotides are TGTGCCAGCACCGGAGGGGGGGGTCCTTCACCCCTCCACTTT. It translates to CASTGGGGPSPLHF.

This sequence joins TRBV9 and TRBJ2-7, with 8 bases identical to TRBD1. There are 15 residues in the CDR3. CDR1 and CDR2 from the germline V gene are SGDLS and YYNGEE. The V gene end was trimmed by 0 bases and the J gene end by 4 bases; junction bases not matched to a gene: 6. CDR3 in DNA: TGTGCCAGCAGCGTAGTGGGGACAGGAGATTACGAGCAGTACTTC. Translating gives CASSVVGTGDYEQYF.

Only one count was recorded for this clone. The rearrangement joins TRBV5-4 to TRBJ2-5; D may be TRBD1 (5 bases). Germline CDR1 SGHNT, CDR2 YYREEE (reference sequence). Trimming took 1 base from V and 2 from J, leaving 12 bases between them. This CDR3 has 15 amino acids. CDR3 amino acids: CASSLRADRQETQYF. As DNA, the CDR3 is TGTGCCAGCAGCTTGCGGGCTGACAGACAAGAGACCCAGTACTTC.

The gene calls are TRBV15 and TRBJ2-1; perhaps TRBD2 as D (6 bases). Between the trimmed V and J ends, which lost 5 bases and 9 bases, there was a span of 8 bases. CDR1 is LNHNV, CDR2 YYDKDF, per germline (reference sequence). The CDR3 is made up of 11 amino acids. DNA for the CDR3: TGTGCCACCAGCCCCGGGGGTGAGCAGTTCTTC. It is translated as CATSPGGEQFF.

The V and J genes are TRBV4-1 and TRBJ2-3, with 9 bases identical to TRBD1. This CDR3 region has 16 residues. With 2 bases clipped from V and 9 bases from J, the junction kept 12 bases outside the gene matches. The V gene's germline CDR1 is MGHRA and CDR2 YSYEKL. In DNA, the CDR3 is TGCGCCAGCAGCCAAACCGGAATAGCCGACAGGGGGACGCAGTATTTT. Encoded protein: CASSQTGIADRGTQYF.

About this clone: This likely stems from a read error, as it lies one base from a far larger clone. Here the CDR3 DNA reads TGTGCCAGCAGCTTGGGACAGGGGGCGTACGAGCAGTACTTC. The encoded protein is CASSLGQGAYEQYF. The V gene is TRBV5-6, the J gene TRBJ2-7; 10 bases are shared with TRBD1. J was trimmed by 4 bases and V by 0 bases; bases with no gene match: 1. Germline loops: CDR1 SGHDT, CDR2 YYEEEE. The CDR3 covers 14 residues.

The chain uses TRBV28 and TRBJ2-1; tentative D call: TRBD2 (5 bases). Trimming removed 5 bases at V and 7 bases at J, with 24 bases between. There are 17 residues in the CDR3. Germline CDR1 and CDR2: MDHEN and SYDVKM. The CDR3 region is CASSVEWSGTPGNEQFF. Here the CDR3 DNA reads TGTGCCAGCAGTGTTGAATGGAGCGGCACCCCGGGGAATGAGCAGTTCTTC.

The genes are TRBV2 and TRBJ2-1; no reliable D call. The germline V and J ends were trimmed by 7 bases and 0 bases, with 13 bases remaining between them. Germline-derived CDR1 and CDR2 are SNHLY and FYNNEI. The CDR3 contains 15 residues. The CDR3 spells CASTPSSDSYNEQFF. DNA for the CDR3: TGTGCCAGCACCCCGTCCTCGGACTCCTACAATGAGCAGTTCTTC.

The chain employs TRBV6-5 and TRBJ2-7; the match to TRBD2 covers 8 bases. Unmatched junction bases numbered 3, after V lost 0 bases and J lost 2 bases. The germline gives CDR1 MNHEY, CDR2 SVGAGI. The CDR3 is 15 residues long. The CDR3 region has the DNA TGTGCCAGCAGTTACTCTCCCGGGGGGGCCTACGAGCAGTACTTC. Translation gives CASSYSPGGAYEQYF.

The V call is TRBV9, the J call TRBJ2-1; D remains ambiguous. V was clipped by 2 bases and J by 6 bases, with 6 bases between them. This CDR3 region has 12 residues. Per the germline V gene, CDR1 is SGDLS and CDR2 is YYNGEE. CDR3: CASSVGSNEQFF. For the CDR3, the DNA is TGTGCCAGCAGCGTCGGTAGCAATGAGCAGTTCTTC.

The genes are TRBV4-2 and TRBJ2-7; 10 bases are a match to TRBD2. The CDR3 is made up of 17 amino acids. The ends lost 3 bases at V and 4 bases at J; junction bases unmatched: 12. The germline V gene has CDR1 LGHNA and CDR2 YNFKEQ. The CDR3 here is CASSQEHSRTSGYEQYF. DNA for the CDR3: TGTGCCAGCAGCCAGGAACACAGTAGGACTAGCGGTTACGAGCAGTACTTC.

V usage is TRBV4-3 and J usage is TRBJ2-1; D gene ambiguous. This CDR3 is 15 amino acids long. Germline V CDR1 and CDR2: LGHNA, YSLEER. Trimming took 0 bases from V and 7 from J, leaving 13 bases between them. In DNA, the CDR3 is TGCGCCAGCAGCCAAGATCCAGGAACTGGGAATGAGCAGTTCTTC. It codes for CASSQDPGTGNEQFF.

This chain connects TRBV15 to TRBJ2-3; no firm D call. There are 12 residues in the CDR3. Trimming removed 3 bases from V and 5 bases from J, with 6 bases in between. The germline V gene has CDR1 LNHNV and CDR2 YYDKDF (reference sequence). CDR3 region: CATSRLEDTQYF. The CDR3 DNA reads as TGTGCCACCAGCAGGTTGGAAGATACGCAGTATTTT.

The CDR3 bases are TGTGCCAGCCTCGGGCGTGAGCAGTTCTTC. Translated, it gives CASLGREQFF. The chain uses TRBV21-1 and TRBJ2-1. TRBV21-1 is tagged as a pseudogene. The CDR3 runs to 10 residues.

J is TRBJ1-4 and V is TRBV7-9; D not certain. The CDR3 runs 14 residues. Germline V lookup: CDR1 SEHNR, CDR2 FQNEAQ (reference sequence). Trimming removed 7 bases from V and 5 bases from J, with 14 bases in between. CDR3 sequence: CASTVDGLNEKLFF. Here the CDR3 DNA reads TGTGCCAGCACCGTGGACGGCTTGAATGAAAAACTGTTTTTT.

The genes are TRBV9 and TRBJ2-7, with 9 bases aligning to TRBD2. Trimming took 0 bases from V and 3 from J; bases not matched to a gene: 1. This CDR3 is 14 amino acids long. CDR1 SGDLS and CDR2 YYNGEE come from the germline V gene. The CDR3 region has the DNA TGTGCCAGCAGCGTAGGTAGCGGGAGCTACGAGCAGTACTTC. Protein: CASSVGSGSYEQYF.

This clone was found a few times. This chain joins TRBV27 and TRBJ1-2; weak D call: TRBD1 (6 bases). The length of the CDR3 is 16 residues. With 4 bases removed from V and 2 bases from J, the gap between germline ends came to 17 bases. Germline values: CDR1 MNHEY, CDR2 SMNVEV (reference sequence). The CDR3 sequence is CASSSQGTAVNYGYTF. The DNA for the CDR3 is TGTGCCAGCAGTTCCCAGGGGACGGCTGTAAACTATGGCTACACCTTC.

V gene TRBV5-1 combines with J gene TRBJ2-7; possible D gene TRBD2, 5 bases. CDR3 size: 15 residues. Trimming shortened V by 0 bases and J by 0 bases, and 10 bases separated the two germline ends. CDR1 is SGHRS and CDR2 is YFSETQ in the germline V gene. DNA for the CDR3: TGCGCCAGCAGCTTGGCAGGAGGCCTCTCCTACGAGCAGTACTTC. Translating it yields CASSLAGGLSYEQYF.

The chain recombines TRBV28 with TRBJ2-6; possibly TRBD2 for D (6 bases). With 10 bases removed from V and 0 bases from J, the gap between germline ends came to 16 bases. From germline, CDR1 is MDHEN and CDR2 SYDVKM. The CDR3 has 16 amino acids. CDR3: CATAGYPFSGANVLTF. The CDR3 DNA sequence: TGTGCCACCGCGGGGTACCCTTTCTCTGGGGCCAACGTCCTGACTTTC.

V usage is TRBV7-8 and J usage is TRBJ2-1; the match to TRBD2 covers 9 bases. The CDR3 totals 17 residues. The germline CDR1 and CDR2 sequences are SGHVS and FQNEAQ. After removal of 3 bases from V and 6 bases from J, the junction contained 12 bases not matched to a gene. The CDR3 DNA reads TGTGCCAGCAGCTTCAGCCGGGCTAGCGGGGTGGTCAATGAGCAGTTCTTC. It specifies CASSFSRASGVVNEQFF.

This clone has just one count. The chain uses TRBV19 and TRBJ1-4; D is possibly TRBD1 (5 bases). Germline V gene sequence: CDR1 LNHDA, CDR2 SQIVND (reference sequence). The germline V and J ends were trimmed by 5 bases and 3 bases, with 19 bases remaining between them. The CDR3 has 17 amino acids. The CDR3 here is CASSGEPRGPANEKLFF. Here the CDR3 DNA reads TGTGCCAGTAGTGGGGAGCCTAGGGGCCCGGCTAATGAAAAACTGTTTTTT.

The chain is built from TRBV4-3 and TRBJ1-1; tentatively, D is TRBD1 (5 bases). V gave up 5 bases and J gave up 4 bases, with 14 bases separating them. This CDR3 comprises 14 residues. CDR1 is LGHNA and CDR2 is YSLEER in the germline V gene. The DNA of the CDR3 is TGCGCCAGCAGCGAAGGGGAAGAAGGCACTGAAGCTTTCTTT. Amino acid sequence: CASSEGEEGTEAFF.

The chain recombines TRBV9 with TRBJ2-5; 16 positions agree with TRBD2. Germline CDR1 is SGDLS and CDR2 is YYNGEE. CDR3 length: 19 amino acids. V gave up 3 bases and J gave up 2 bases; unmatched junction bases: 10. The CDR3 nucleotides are TGTGCCAGCAGCGCATCCGGGACTAGCGGGGGGGGCCCACAAGAGACCCAGTACTTC. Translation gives CASSASGTSGGGPQETQYF.